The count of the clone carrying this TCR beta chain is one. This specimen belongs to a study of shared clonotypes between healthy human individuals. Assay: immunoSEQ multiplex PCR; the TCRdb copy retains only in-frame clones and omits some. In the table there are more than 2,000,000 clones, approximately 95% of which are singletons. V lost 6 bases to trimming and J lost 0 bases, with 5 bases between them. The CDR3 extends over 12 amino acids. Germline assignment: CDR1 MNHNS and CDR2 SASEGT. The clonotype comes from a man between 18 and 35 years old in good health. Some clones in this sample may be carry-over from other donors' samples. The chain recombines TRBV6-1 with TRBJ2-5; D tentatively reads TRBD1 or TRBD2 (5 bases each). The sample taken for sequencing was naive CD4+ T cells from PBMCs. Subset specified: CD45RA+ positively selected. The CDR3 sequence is CASRGDQETQYF. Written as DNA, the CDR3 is TGTGCCAGCAGGGGGGACCAAGAGACCCAGTACTTC.